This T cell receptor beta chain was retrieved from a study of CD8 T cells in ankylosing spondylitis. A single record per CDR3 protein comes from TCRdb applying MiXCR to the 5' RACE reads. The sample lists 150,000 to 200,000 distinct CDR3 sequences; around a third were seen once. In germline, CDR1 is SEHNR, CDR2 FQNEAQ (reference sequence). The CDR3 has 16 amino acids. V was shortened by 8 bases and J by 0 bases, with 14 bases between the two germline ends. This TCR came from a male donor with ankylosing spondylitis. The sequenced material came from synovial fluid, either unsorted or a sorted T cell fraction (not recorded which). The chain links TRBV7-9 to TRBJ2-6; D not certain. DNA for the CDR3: TGTGCCAGCGGCGACTTCTCGATCTCTGGGGCCAACGTCCTGACTTTC. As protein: CASGDFSISGANVLTF.